Each of the 22 T cell receptor beta chains below was sequenced from the same sample in a study of blood T cells in healthy people across ages. Together with a sample-barcoded 5' primer, a J-beta primer mix was included in a second PCR lasting 7 to 11 cycles. TCRdb passed the 5' RACE reads through MiXCR, listing each CDR3 protein once. Seen here are some 1.4 million distinct CDR3 sequences, approximately 42% observed once, and the top ten hold 6.5% to 10%. Input material: blood. Every receptor here comes from a woman younger than 35 in good health.

Note on this clonotype: One end of the junction fails to match germline, which may point to a read error. The chain couples TRBV11-2 to TRBJ2-1; the match to TRBD1 covers 8 bases. The CDR3 extends over 15 amino acids. Per the germline V gene, CDR1 is SGHAT and CDR2 is FQNNGV. CDR3 region: CASSSRDRIYNEEFF. The CDR3 nucleotides read TGTGCCAGCAGCAGCCGGGACAGGATCTACAATGAGGAGTTCTTC.

CDR3 sequence: CASSRSRDRDAYNSPLHF. DNA for the CDR3: TGTGCCAGCAGTCGGTCCAGGGACAGGGATGCCTATAATTCACCCCTCCACTTT. This chain uses TRBV12-3 or TRBV12-4 with TRBJ1-6; 9 bases agree with TRBD1. Trimming at V came to 5 bases and at J to 2 bases, leaving 10 bases not matched to a gene. The CDR3 covers 18 residues.

There are a few counts of this clonotype. The chain couples TRBV3-1 to TRBJ2-5; 9 bases are shared with TRBD1. This CDR3 comprises 13 residues. From germline, CDR1 is LGHDT and CDR2 YNNKEL (reference sequence). V gave up 4 bases and J gave up 6 bases; unmatched junction bases: 3. CDR3 region: CASSPDRGQTQYF. CDR3 DNA sequence: TGTGCCAGCAGCCCGGACAGGGGACAGACCCAGTACTTC.

The rearrangement uses TRBV24-1 and TRBJ2-7; 12 bases line up with TRBD2. This CDR3 has 19 amino acids. V lost 3 bases and J lost 1; bases outside the gene matches: 12. Germline V gene data show CDR1 as KGHDR and CDR2 as SFDVKD. Here the CDR3 reads CATSDTGTSGQGRSYEQYF. CDR3 nucleotides: TGTGCCACCAGTGATACCGGGACTAGCGGGCAAGGACGGTCCTACGAGCAGTACTTC.

The gene calls are TRBV7-9 and TRBJ2-2; D uncertain. The CDR3 extends over 15 amino acids. Germline V gene data show CDR1 as SEHNR and CDR2 as FQNEAQ (reference sequence). V lost 4 bases, J lost 2 bases, and 11 bases lay in between. CDR3 coding DNA: TGTGCCAGCAGCTCATGGACGGTTAACACCGGGGAGCTGTTTTTT. This encodes CASSSWTVNTGELFF.

This clonotype was counted only a few times. V and J are TRBV6-1 and TRBJ1-1; no reliable D call. Trimming shortened V by 5 bases and J by 4 bases, and 17 bases separated the two germline ends. The length of the CDR3 is 15 residues. Germline V lookup: CDR1 MNHNS, CDR2 SASEGT. The CDR3 sequence is CASSPQKTVGTEAFF. CDR3 DNA sequence: TGTGCCAGCAGTCCCCAGAAAACGGTAGGCACTGAAGCTTTCTTT.

Concerning this clonotype itself: At one end the junction does not follow the germline gene, possibly because of a read error. The chain combines TRBV27 with TRBJ2-7, with unresolved D. Germline V gene lookup returns CDR1 MNHEY and CDR2 SMNVEV (reference sequence). The CDR3 totals 14 residues. DNA of the CDR3: TGTGCCAGCAGTTACGGGCCTGATCAATACGGGCAGTACTTC. It yields the protein CASSYGPDQYGQYF.

The chain employs TRBV12-3 or TRBV12-4 and TRBJ2-7, with D unclear. V dropped 6 bases and J dropped 2 bases, with 8 bases sitting between them. The CDR3 is 12 amino acids. The DNA of the CDR3 is TGTGCCAGCAGGGACGCAGCCTACGAGCAGTACTTC. It translates to CASRDAAYEQYF.

This clonotype is a singleton in its sample. The rearrangement joins TRBV25-1 to TRBJ1-6; tentative D call: TRBD1 (6 bases). V lost 1 base to trimming and J lost 2 bases, with 12 bases between them. The length of the CDR3 is 17 residues. Per germline, CDR1 MGHDK and CDR2 SYGVNS. The CDR3 DNA sequence: TGTGCCAGCAGTGAATTGGTGGGGGCCACCTATAATTCACCCCTCCACTTT. Its protein product is CASSELVGATYNSPLHF.

The rearrangement uses TRBV30 and TRBJ1-5; a possible D gene is TRBD1 (5 bases). The CDR3 is 14 amino acids. V lost 0 bases and J 3 bases, leaving 9 bases between the germline ends. Germline CDR1 GTSNPN, CDR2 SVGIG (reference sequence). DNA of the CDR3: TGTGCCTGGAGTGTAGGGGCCTCCAATCAGCCCCAGCATTTT. Protein: CAWSVGASNQPQHF.

V is TRBV12-3 or TRBV12-4 and J is TRBJ2-1; the match to TRBD2 covers 9 bases. This CDR3 has 17 amino acids. The J segment lost 7 bases and the V segment lost 3 bases, leaving 13 bases of the junction unmatched. CDR3 protein: CASSFLAGGPSGNEQFF. The CDR3 bases are TGTGCCAGCAGTTTTTTGGCGGGAGGGCCATCAGGGAATGAGCAGTTCTTC.

This chain links TRBV5-1 with TRBJ1-2; 9 nucleotides match TRBD1. The CDR3 consists of 15 residues. The J segment lost 8 bases and the V segment lost 4 bases, leaving 12 bases of the junction unmatched. The germline gives CDR1 SGHRS, CDR2 YFSETQ. CDR3 loop: CASSADGQGFNGYTF. As DNA, the CDR3 is TGCGCCAGCAGCGCCGACGGACAGGGGTTCAACGGCTACACCTTC. The full variable domain, in which reference TRBV5-1 and TRBJ1-2 provide the parts outside the CDR3, is KAGVTQTPRYLIKTRGQQVTLSCSPISGHRSVSWYQQTPGQGLQFLFEYFSETQRNKGNFPGRFSGRQFSNSRSEMNVSTLELGDSALYLCASSADGQGFNGYTFGSGTRLTVV.

The DNA for the CDR3 is TGCAGTGCCAGCTCCCGGGACAGACACACAGATACGCAGTATTTT. Its protein product is CSASSRDRHTDTQYF. The J gene is TRBJ2-3, the V gene TRBV20-1, with TRBD1 identical over 7 bases. The germline V gene has CDR1 DFQATT and CDR2 SNEGSKA (reference sequence). This CDR3 has 15 residues. V shed 6 bases and J 2 bases; nucleotides not matched to a gene: 11.

The rearrangement joins TRBV4-1 to TRBJ1-2; no reliable D call. Germline CDR1 reads MGHRA; CDR2 reads YSYEKL. The CDR3 extends over 15 amino acids. V dropped 0 bases and J dropped 0 bases, with 8 bases sitting between them. In DNA form, the CDR3 reads TGCGCCAGCAGCCAAGAACCGGTTTCTAACTATGGCTACACCTTC. Amino acid sequence: CASSQEPVSNYGYTF.

The chain uses TRBV5-6 and TRBJ2-2; D is perhaps TRBD1 (6 bases). V was cut by 3 bases and J by 5 bases, with 11 bases left in between. CDR1 SGHDT and CDR2 YYEEEE come from the germline V gene. The CDR3 extends over 14 amino acids. The DNA of the CDR3 is TGTGCCAGCAGCTGGGACCAGGGGACCGGGGAGCTGTTTTTT. Amino acid sequence: CASSWDQGTGELFF.

This clonotype has just one count. This rearrangement joins TRBV25-1 to TRBJ2-1, with D uncertain. Between the trimmed V and J ends, which lost 3 bases and 8 bases, there was a span of 11 bases. The CDR3 has 13 amino acids. The germline V gene encodes CDR1 MGHDK and CDR2 SYGVNS. The chain's CDR3 is CASSDPPLHEQFF. As DNA, the CDR3 is TGTGCCAGCAGTGATCCCCCCCTCCATGAGCAGTTCTTC. Variable domain in full (rest from reference TRBV25-1 and TRBJ2-1): EADIYQTPRYLVIGTGKKITLECSQTMGHDKMYWYQQDPGMELHLIHYSYGVNSTEKGDLSSESTVSRIRTEHFPLTLESARPSHTSQYLCASSDPPLHEQFFGPGTRLTVL.

The rearrangement uses TRBV5-1 and TRBJ2-3, with D uncertain. Trimming pared 6 bases from V and 3 bases from J, leaving 14 bases between. From germline, CDR1 is SGHRS and CDR2 YFSETQ. This CDR3 comprises 14 residues. CDR3 loop: CASTPFAGTDTQYF. The DNA for the CDR3 is TGCGCCAGCACCCCTTTTGCCGGGACAGATACGCAGTATTTT.

This chain uses TRBV12-3 or TRBV12-4 with TRBJ1-1; maybe TRBD1 (5 bases). Trimming left V 10 bases short and J 0 bases short, with 18 bases between. This CDR3 region has 15 residues. CDR3 region: CATLRQTSMNTEAFF. The CDR3 DNA sequence: TGTGCCACCTTACGACAGACCTCTATGAACACTGAAGCTTTCTTT.

This chain uses TRBV7-9 with TRBJ2-1; the D gene could be TRBD1 or TRBD2 (5 bases each). Germline V gene data show CDR1 as SEHNR and CDR2 as FQNEAQ (reference sequence). The V end was cut by 7 bases, the J end by 10 bases, with 17 bases between. The CDR3 length is 13 residues. CDR3 in amino acids: CASTQEVRGEQFF. CDR3 nucleotides: TGTGCCAGCACCCAAGAGGTCCGGGGCGAGCAGTTCTTC.

The chain joins TRBV2 to TRBJ2-7, with D possibly TRBD1 on 6 matching bases. The CDR3 sequence is 13 residues long. Trimming left V 6 bases short and J 12 bases short, with 21 bases between. Germline values: CDR1 SNHLY, CDR2 FYNNEI. The CDR3 DNA sequence: TGTGCCAGCAGGGAGTCACAGGGCCCACAGGGGTACTTC. This sequence encodes CASRESQGPQGYF.

The V and J genes are TRBV6-6 and TRBJ1-3; D call uncertain. CDR1 and CDR2 from the germline V gene are MNHNY and SVGAGI (reference sequence). The CDR3 extends over 13 amino acids. The V end was cut by 10 bases, the J end by 0 bases, with 10 bases between. CDR3 amino acids: CATMADSGNTIYF. The CDR3 bases are TGTGCCACCATGGCGGACTCTGGAAACACCATATATTTT.

This chain links TRBV10-3 with TRBJ1-1; tentative D call: TRBD1 (5 bases). The CDR3 extends over 12 amino acids. Germline lookup yields CDR1 ENHRY and CDR2 SYGVKD. The DNA for the CDR3 is TGTGTCGGCGGGGACGGGAACACTGAAGCTTTCTTT. It translates to CVGGDGNTEAFF.